This T cell receptor (beta chain) was captured in a study of blood T cell repertoires in COVID-19. Produced via immunoSEQ multiplex PCR; TCRdb's table is partial and in-frame only. This table holds 200,000 to 250,000 clones, approximately 84% found once. The specimen sequenced was peripheral blood. This clonotype originated in a man in his forties or fifties who had recovered from COVID-19.

DNA for the CDR3: TGTGCCAGCAAGCCCGCGTTTCGGGTGAACACTGAAGCTTTCTTT. It specifies CASKPAFRVNTEAFF. The V and J genes are TRBV27 and TRBJ1-1; unclear D gene. This CDR3 contains 15 residues. From germline, CDR1 is MNHEY and CDR2 SMNVEV (reference sequence). The ends were cut back, 7 bases at V and 0 bases at J, with 15 bases in the middle.